These T cell receptor beta chains were read from a single sample in a study of spatial heterogeneity in lung cancer. TCRdb independently ran MiXCR on the 5' RACE reads; one entry per CDR3 protein. Of approximately 100,000 distinct CDR3 sequences listed, roughly a fifth were seen once; the top ten hold 20% to 25%. The specimen was PBMCs, collected at follow-up. The receptors originated from a male donor with early-stage non-small cell lung cancer. CDR3s include the opening cysteine and the closing phenylalanine or tryptophan. D genes are given only for firm matches. Clone size is stated in some rows and not others, as once, few, many or a class when expanded.

v_gene: TRBV5-5; d_gene: NA; abundance: NA; j_gene: TRBJ2-3; CDR3nt: TGTGCCAGCAGCTTCCGACTAGTCCTCGTCACAGATACGCAGTATTTT; CDR3aa: CASSFRLVLVTDTQYF
v_gene: TRBV27; d_gene: TRBD1; abundance: few; j_gene: TRBJ2-4; CDR3nt: TGTGCCAGCAGGGGACGGGACAGAAACATTCAGTACTTC; CDR3aa: CASRGRDRNIQYF
v_gene: TRBV3-1; d_gene: NA; abundance: few; j_gene: TRBJ1-6; CDR3nt: TGTGCCAGCAGCCAAGGGCTGGCTGGCGGACTGGGTTCACCCCTCCACTTT; CDR3aa: CASSQGLAGGLGSPLHF
v_gene: TRBV5-6; d_gene: TRBD2; abundance: few; j_gene: TRBJ2-1; CDR3nt: TGTGCCAGCAGCGGTACTAGCGTCCCAGCCCATGAGCAGTTCTTC; CDR3aa: CASSGTSVPAHEQFF
v_gene: TRBV29-1; d_gene: NA; abundance: many; j_gene: TRBJ1-2; CDR3nt: TGCAGCGTTGAAGATAGGTATGAGGGAGGCTACACCTTC; CDR3aa: CSVEDRYEGGYTF
v_gene: TRBV11-2; d_gene: NA; abundance: NA; j_gene: TRBJ2-1; CDR3nt: TGTGCCAGCAGCTTAGGGCCCCAGAAGGGCCTTAACAATGAGCAGTTCTTC; CDR3aa: CASSLGPQKGLNNEQFF
v_gene: TRBV29-1; d_gene: NA; abundance: NA; j_gene: TRBJ2-5; CDR3nt: TGCAGCGTTGAATTGGCCGTTGCGCAAGAGACCCAGTACTTC; CDR3aa: CSVELAVAQETQYF
v_gene: TRBV19; d_gene: NA; abundance: NA; j_gene: TRBJ1-3; CDR3nt: TGTGCCAGTAGTATTAAAACTTATGGAAACACCATATATTTT; CDR3aa: CASSIKTYGNTIYF
v_gene: TRBV19; d_gene: TRBD1; abundance: NA; j_gene: TRBJ1-1; CDR3nt: TGTGCCAGTACCCCCGGACAGGGGGCCGTGAACACTGAAGCTTTCTTT; CDR3aa: CASTPGQGAVNTEAFF
v_gene: TRBV12-3/TRBV12-4; d_gene: NA; abundance: NA; j_gene: TRBJ1-4; CDR3nt: TGTGCCAGCAGCCCGCCGGGGGCGGAATGGGAAAAACTGTTTTTT; CDR3aa: CASSPPGAEWEKLFF
v_gene: TRBV4-3; d_gene: TRBD1; abundance: NA; j_gene: TRBJ2-3; CDR3nt: TGCGCCAGCAGCGTCGACAGGGGGCCGACAGATACGCAGTATTTT; CDR3aa: CASSVDRGPTDTQYF
v_gene: TRBV3-1; d_gene: TRBD2; abundance: few; j_gene: TRBJ2-1; CDR3nt: TGTGCCAGCAGCCAAGACCGCTCGGGGGGACGTGAGCAGTTCTTC; CDR3aa: CASSQDRSGGREQFF
v_gene: TRBV5-1; d_gene: NA; abundance: NA; j_gene: TRBJ2-1; CDR3nt: TGCGCCAGCAGCTTTGGGGGGTTTGACAATGAGCAGTTCTTC; CDR3aa: CASSFGGFDNEQFF
v_gene: TRBV5-5; d_gene: TRBD1; abundance: NA; j_gene: TRBJ2-3; CDR3nt: TGTGCCAGCAGCTTGGAGGGGGCCAGCACAGATACGCAGTATTTT; CDR3aa: CASSLEGASTDTQYF
v_gene: TRBV6-1; d_gene: NA; abundance: NA; j_gene: TRBJ1-5; CDR3nt: TGTGCCAGCAATGGGGCCAGTGGGAATAGCAATCAGCCCCAGCATTTT; CDR3aa: CASNGASGNSNQPQHF